Listed here are 13 T cell receptor beta chains from one sample, sequenced in a study of cytomegalovirus exposure and HLA in healthy donors. PCR primers comprised 60 Vbeta and 13 Jbeta primers. This table comes from immunoSEQ multiplex PCR, and its TCRdb copy is limited to in-frame clones, with some not included. Of about 150,000 clones listed, 80% to 85% are singletons. The specimen sequenced was PBMCs. The origin of the receptors is a woman in her twenties or thirties in good health and CMV-seronegative.

This clone was detected only a few times. This rearrangement joins TRBV20-1 to TRBJ2-7; D unclear. CDR1 and CDR2 from the germline V gene are DFQATT and SNEGSKA (reference sequence). Trimming cost V 4 bases and J 5 bases, with 9 bases left between them. There are 11 residues in the CDR3. The chain's CDR3 is CSATPTNEQYF. CDR3 coding DNA: TGCAGTGCTACCCCTACGAACGAGCAGTACTTC.

This clone occurred once. V usage is TRBV7-9 and J usage is TRBJ2-1; perhaps TRBD2 as D (6 bases). Germline V gene lookup returns CDR1 SEHNR and CDR2 FQNEAQ (reference sequence). The CDR3 covers 15 residues. Trimming stripped 1 base from V and 6 bases from J, with 13 bases between. The CDR3 DNA sequence: TGTGCCAGCAGCTTAGTGACTAGACGGTTCAATGAGCAGTTCTTC. It translates to CASSLVTRRFNEQFF.

This sequence joins TRBV7-9 and TRBJ2-1; 8 bases align to TRBD1. With 6 bases clipped from V and 6 bases from J, the junction kept 4 bases outside the gene matches. Germline CDR1 SEHNR, CDR2 FQNEAQ (reference sequence). The CDR3 covers 13 residues. CDR3 sequence (DNA): TGTGCCAGCAGTTTGGGACAGGCCAATGAGCAGTTCTTC. As protein: CASSLGQANEQFF.

This clone has only a few counts. In DNA, the CDR3 is TGTGCCAGTAGTGCACAGGGGAACACTGAAGCTTTCTTT. This sequence encodes CASSAQGNTEAFF. The chain links TRBV19 to TRBJ1-1, with D possibly matching TRBD1 (6 bases). The CDR3 is made up of 13 amino acids. Per the germline V gene, CDR1 is LNHDA and CDR2 is SQIVND (reference sequence). V was clipped by 5 bases and J by 1 base, with 8 bases between them.

This sequence joins TRBV7-8 and TRBJ2-4, with 7 bases identical to TRBD1. V was clipped by 0 bases and J by 9 bases; unmatched bases: 11. Germline V CDR1 and CDR2: SGHVS, FQNEAQ. The CDR3 totals 16 residues. The CDR3 bases are TGTGCCAGCAGCTTAGCGGGGCGTGACCAGGGGGTCATTCAGTACTTC. Translating it yields CASSLAGRDQGVIQYF. The full variable domain, rest sourced from reference TRBV7-8 and TRBJ2-4, is GAGVSQSPRYKVAKRGQDVALRCDPISGHVSLFWYQQALGQGPEFLTYFQNEAQLDKSGLPSDRFFAERPEGSVSTLKIQRTQQEDSAVYLCASSLAGRDQGVIQYFGAGTRLSVL.

This chain links TRBV2 with TRBJ2-3, with D possibly TRBD2 on 6 matching bases. Looked up from germline, CDR1 is SNHLY and CDR2 is FYNNEI. The CDR3 consists of 16 residues. V gave up 6 bases and J gave up 2 bases, with 18 bases separating them. The CDR3 sequence is CASRPDYASNTDTQYF. Here the CDR3 DNA reads TGTGCCAGCAGGCCGGACTATGCGAGCAACACAGATACGCAGTATTTT. Looking up the rest from reference TRBV2 and TRBJ2-3 gives the full variable domain: EPEVTQTPSHQVTQMGQEVILRCVPISNHLYFYWYRQILGQKVEFLVSFYNNEISEKSEIFDDQFSVERPDGSNFTLKIRSTKLEDSAMYFCASRPDYASNTDTQYFGPGTRLTVL.

The chain couples TRBV28 to TRBJ1-4, with TRBD1 matching over 9 bases. In germline, CDR1 is MDHEN, CDR2 SYDVKM. This CDR3 contains 13 residues. V shed 5 bases, J shed 12 bases, and the junction held 7 bases outside the gene matches. The CDR3 DNA follows: TGTGCCAGCAGTCTCCGGGACAGGGAGGAACTGTTTTTT. Protein product: CASSLRDREELFF.

This clone was picked up one time. The gene calls are TRBV10-3 and TRBJ2-1; 8 nucleotides align to TRBD1. CDR1 ENHRY and CDR2 SYGVKD come from the germline V gene. J was trimmed by 2 bases and V by 11 bases; bases with no gene match: 8. The CDR3 sequence is 14 residues long. The CDR3, as DNA: TGTGCCCACGACGCAGGGGGCCCCTACAATGAGCAGTTCTTC. Encoded protein: CAHDAGGPYNEQFF.

This chain joins TRBV25-1 and TRBJ1-1; D perhaps matches TRBD1 (6 bases). The length of the CDR3 is 15 residues. Germline-derived CDR1 and CDR2 are MGHDK and SYGVNS. V was shortened by 6 bases and J by 4 bases, with 18 bases between the two germline ends. CDR3: CASSVEGGRATEAFF. The CDR3 coding sequence is TGTGCCAGCAGCGTAGAGGGGGGGCGGGCCACTGAAGCTTTCTTT.

Regarding this clone: Mismatch with germline at one junction end may stem from a read error. This rearrangement joins TRBV7-9 to TRBJ1-1, with D uncertain. The CDR3 spans 15 residues. The germline gives CDR1 SEHNR, CDR2 FQNEAQ (reference sequence). In nucleotides, the CDR3 is TGTTCCAGCAGTGGCCCCCCATACAGGAACACTGAAGCTTTCTTT. Amino acid sequence: CSSSGPPYRNTEAFF.

DNA for the CDR3: TGTGCCAGCAGCCTACAGGGGAGTTCAACCGGGGAGCTGTTTTTT. This sequence encodes CASSLQGSSTGELFF. The chain has TRBV5-5 and TRBJ2-2, with 7 bases matching TRBD1. The CDR3 spans 15 residues. Germline CDR1 reads SGHKS; CDR2 reads YYEKEE (reference sequence). V trimming: 4 bases; J trimming: 5 bases; junction bases outside the gene matches: 8.

Turning to this clone: One end of the junction is discordant with germline, which a read error may explain. The J gene is TRBJ1-1, the V gene TRBV7-9; D not resolved. Germline V gene lookup returns CDR1 SEHNR and CDR2 FQNEAQ (reference sequence). The length of the CDR3 is 13 residues. The CDR3 sequence is CSSSLGRRVVAFF. CDR3 in DNA: TGTTCCAGCAGCTTAGGACGGAGAGTAGTAGCTTTCTTT.

The V and J genes are TRBV5-1 and TRBJ2-3; TRBD2 is a possible D gene (5 bases). This CDR3 is 16 amino acids long. CDR1 and CDR2 (germline): SGHRS, YFSETQ. Trimming stripped 4 bases from V and 1 base from J, with 16 bases between. CDR3 amino acids: CASSPFSGRGTDTQYF. Written as DNA, the CDR3 is TGCGCCAGCAGCCCCTTTAGTGGGAGAGGCACAGATACGCAGTATTTT.